This TCR beta chain was sequenced in a study of blood T cell repertoires in COVID-19. Study background: Samples came from the United States, Italy and Spain, spanning acute and convalescent COVID-19. Sources were T cells, B-cell-depleted T cells, or PBMCs; the material itself was cDNA or gDNA.

This CDR3 has 15 residues. The germline V gene encodes CDR1 MNHNY and CDR2 SVGAGI (reference sequence). Germline trimming cut 5 bases from V and 7 bases from J; bases unmatched to any gene: 8. As handled by the study authors: Counts of nucleated cells, estimated from reference gene primer amplification, were obtained. Method: immunoSEQ multiplex PCR; TCRdb's copy keeps in-frame clones and lacks some. The DNA was the basis for D and trimming; V, J and clone size are from that table. This repertoire shows some 64,000 clones, around nine tenths found once; its top ten account for approximately 3.9%. The sample comprised peripheral blood. The rearrangement links TRBV6-6 to TRBJ2-7; TRBD2 matches 13 bases. This TCR came from a man between 65 and 80 years old with acute or convalescent COVID-19. DNA for the CDR3: TGTGCCAGCAGTAAGGGACTAGCGGGGCCGGGGGAGCAGTACTTC. Amino acid sequence: CASSKGLAGPGEQYF.